This T cell receptor (beta chain) was identified in a study of beta chain features in type 1 diabetes. Study conclusions and caveats: Among all four CD4+ subsets, Type 1 diabetes patients had TCRB CDR3s that were moderately but significantly shorter. Insertion counts at VDJ junctions were lower in type 1 diabetes patients, who also showed more deletions there. Researchers cautioned that cDNA sequencing could over-represent cells with high TCR expression.

Reverse transcribing all isolated RNA meant expressed TCRB transcripts were sequenced. Method: immunoSEQ multiplex PCR; TCRdb's copy keeps in-frame clones and lacks some. The sample lists hundreds of thousands of clones, over 11% occurring once. Blood was drawn once from each donor into heparinised tubes. The draws averaged around 110 mL. Only a few counts were recorded for this clone. Its antigen is as yet unknown. The same CDR3 can be traced to other DNA sequences in this sample. V gave up 5 bases and J gave up 3 bases, with 8 bases separating them. This CDR3 is 12 amino acids long. Germline V gives CDR1 SQVTM, CDR2 ANQGSEA.

This chain links TRBV29-1 with TRBJ1-5; D not resolved. The receptor comes from a man under 40 in good health. The sequenced sample was naive CD4+ T cells from blood. CDR3 sequence (DNA): TGCAGCGTTCGTACAGCCAATCAGCCCCAGCATTTT. Translation: CSVRTANQPQHF.